The rows below give T cell receptor beta chains drawn from one sample of a study of PD-1 blockade in classical Hodgkin lymphoma. Data came from immunoSEQ multiplex PCR; TCRdb stores just in-frame clones and leaves some out. The sample contains about 4,200 clones, over 65% of which appear only once. The sample was CD8+ T cells from blood. These receptors were obtained from a human donor with classical Hodgkin lymphoma. Each CDR3 is given with its conserved first and last residue. A D gene is named only where the DNA matches it firmly. Part of the rows lack a size; the others show once, few, many or a class for expanded clones.

v_gene	abundance	d_gene	len	j_gene	CDR3aa	CDR3nt
TRBV15	.	.	15	TRBJ1-1	CATSRVPPGDTEAFF	TGTGCCACCAGCAGAGTCCCCCCAGGGGACACTGAAGCTTTCTTT
TRBV4-1	.	.	15	TRBJ1-5	CASSQEEQVIQPQHF	TGCGCCAGCAGCCAAGAGGAGCAGGTTATTCAGCCCCAGCATTTT
TRBV11-2	.	.	12	TRBJ1-4	CASSRTEEKLFF	TGTGCCAGCAGCAGAACTGAGGAAAAACTGTTTTTT
TRBV7-2	.	.	12	TRBJ2-7	CASGSFPTEQYF	TGTGCCAGCGGCTCGTTTCCGACCGAGCAGTACTTC
TRBV7-3	.	TRBD1	14	TRBJ2-5	CASSFTGGAETQYF	TGTGCCAGCAGCTTCACAGGGGGCGCGGAGACCCAGTACTTC
TRBV19	.	.	15	TRBJ2-1	CASRGPGGAYNEQFF	TGTGCCAGTAGAGGACCCGGTGGGGCCTACAATGAGCAGTTCTTC
TRBV9	few	TRBD1	15	TRBJ2-1	CASSVGQGAVNEQFF	TGTGCCAGCAGCGTAGGACAGGGGGCCGTCAATGAGCAGTTCTTC
TRBV2	.	.	14	TRBJ2-5	CAISAFLRGETQYF	TGTGCCATCAGTGCATTTCTTCGGGGAGAGACCCAGTACTTC
TRBV12-5	.	.	13	TRBJ1-2	CASGLDRNYGYTF	TGTGCTAGTGGTTTGGACCGCAACTATGGCTACACCTTC
TRBV21-1	.	.	14	TRBJ1-2	CASSKVKSNYGYTF	TGTGCCAGCAGCAAAGTCAAGTCTAACTATGGCTACACCTTC
TRBV9	once	.	15	TRBJ2-5	CASSGAGGSQETQYF	TGTGCCAGCAGCGGAGCTGGGGGCTCCCAAGAGACCCAGTACTTC
TRBV9	.	TRBD2	14	TRBJ2-1	CASSVGSGRNEQFF	TGTGCCAGCAGCGTGGGGAGCGGGAGAAATGAGCAGTTCTTC
TRBV10-1	.	.	14	TRBJ2-7	CASSDARNSYEQYF	TGCGCCAGCAGTGACGCTAGAAACTCCTACGAGCAGTACTTC
TRBV11-2	.	.	13	TRBJ2-2	CASSLGGAGELFF	TGTGCCAGCAGCTTAGGGGGCGCCGGGGAGCTGTTTTTT
TRBV11-2	.	.	14	TRBJ2-1	CASRGPSSYNEQFF	TGTGCCAGCAGAGGGCCGAGCTCCTACAATGAGCAGTTCTTC
TRBV6-5	.	.	13	TRBJ1-3	CASQLSSGNTIYF	TGTGCCAGCCAGCTCAGCTCTGGAAACACCATATATTTT
TRBV5-3	.	TRBD2	13	TRBJ2-7	CASSISGTSEQYF	TGTGCCAGCAGCATTAGCGGGACCTCCGAGCAGTACTTC
TRBV6-1	.	.	15	TRBJ2-7	CASSEEVESPYEQYF	TGTGCCAGCAGTGAAGAAGTGGAAAGTCCCTACGAGCAGTACTTC
TRBV9	.	.	15	TRBJ2-1	CASSVVGSGGYEQFF	TGTGCCAGCAGCGTAGTCGGTAGCGGAGGGTATGAGCAGTTCTTC
TRBV7-8	.	.	11	TRBJ2-1	CASSLVDEQFF	TGTGCCAGCAGCTTAGTTGATGAGCAGTTCTTC
TRBV10-2	.	TRBD1	11	TRBJ1-1	CASSETGETFF	TGCGCCAGCAGTGAGACAGGGGAAACTTTCTTT
TRBV9	.	.	15	TRBJ2-1	CASSGGKAVYNEQFF	TGTGCCAGCAGCGGGGGTAAGGCGGTCTACAATGAGCAGTTCTTC
TRBV28	.	.	15	TRBJ1-2	CASSLDYSGDYGYTF	TGTGCCAGCAGTTTAGATTATTCGGGGGACTATGGCTACACCTTC
TRBV5-1	.	TRBD2	18	TRBJ2-3	CASSLRTSGGSSTDTQYF	TGCGCCAGCAGCTTAAGGACTAGCGGGGGTTCGAGCACAGATACGCAGTATTTT
TRBV27	.	.	11	TRBJ2-1	CASSFGYEQFF	TGTGCCAGCAGTTTCGGGTATGAGCAGTTCTTC
TRBV27	.	TRBD2	12	TRBJ2-1	CASSLGRGEQFF	TGTGCCAGCAGTTTAGGGAGGGGTGAGCAGTTCTTC
TRBV7-6	.	TRBD2	19	TRBJ2-5	CASSLLASGRELIQETQYF	TGTGCCAGCAGCTTATTGGCTAGCGGGAGGGAACTCATCCAAGAGACCCAGTACTTC
TRBV4-3	.	TRBD2	16	TRBJ2-3	CASSQRSGRLTDTQYF	TGCGCCAGCAGCCAACGATCCGGGAGGCTAACAGATACGCAGTATTTT
TRBV5-5	.	.	14	TRBJ2-5	CASSFRTAQETQYF	TGTGCCAGCAGCTTTCGAACAGCACAAGAGACCCAGTACTTC
TRBV23-1	.	TRBD2	15	TRBJ2-1	CASSRYSGNQNEQFF	TGCGCCAGCAGCCGATATAGCGGGAACCAGAATGAGCAGTTCTTC
TRBV19	.	TRBD2	15	TRBJ2-7	CASSMGLAGVEEQYF	TGTGCCAGTAGTATGGGACTAGCGGGAGTGGAAGAGCAGTACTTC
TRBV2	.	.	13	TRBJ2-7	CASFPGPSYEQYF	TGTGCCAGTTTCCCAGGGCCGTCCTACGAGCAGTACTTC
TRBV5-6	.	.	14	TRBJ2-7	CASSLGGDVYEQYF	TGTGCCAGCAGCTTGGGCGGGGACGTCTACGAGCAGTACTTC
TRBV9	.	TRBD1	17	TRBJ1-2	CASSSNRGRGSNYGYTF	TGTGCCAGCAGCTCCAACAGGGGCCGGGGTAGCAACTATGGCTACACCTTC
TRBV6-1	.	TRBD2	15	TRBJ2-3	CASSWGLAATDTQYF	TGTGCCAGCAGCTGGGGACTAGCGGCCACAGATACGCAGTATTTT
TRBV7-9	.	.	17	TRBJ2-2	CASSFLAGEVNTGELFF	TGTGCCAGCAGCTTCTTGGCAGGGGAGGTGAACACCGGGGAGCTGTTTTTT
TRBV13	.	.	15	TRBJ2-7	CASSLAITGRYEQYF	TGTGCCAGCAGCTTAGCTATAACAGGGAGGTACGAGCAGTACTTC